The clone carrying this TCR beta chain was detected once. Adults between about 18 and 95 years of age took part from about two dozen US areas. Participant-given clinical history determined each cohort assignment. Among Cohort 3 donors, those recovered had two negative PCRs, clearance, or symptom resolution. This entry is derived from a study of blood T cell repertoires in COVID-19. Study details: Researchers got acute and convalescent COVID-19 samples from the United States, Italy and Spain.

Assay used: immunoSEQ multiplex PCR; TCRdb lists only in-frame clones, some missing. Among roughly 290,000 clones, approximately 83% were seen once, and the ten largest hold roughly 4%. The CDR3 spans 16 residues. Germline V gene data show CDR1 as SQVTM and CDR2 as ANQGSEA. The source material was PBMCs or T cells enriched from blood (not recorded which). J is TRBJ2-3 and V is TRBV29-1, with 8 bases lining up with TRBD1. The receptor was derived from a woman aged 25 to 45 who had recovered from COVID-19. The CDR3 DNA is TGCAGTGTAGCTGACAGGGGACGGGGTAGCACAGATACGCAGTATTTT. Translation gives CSVADRGRGSTDTQYF.